Listed below are T cell receptor beta chains from one sample, sequenced in a study of cytomegalovirus exposure and HLA in healthy donors. The repertoire was sequenced with immunoSEQ multiplex PCR; TCRdb's copy has only in-frame clones and lacks some. The sample shows 200,000 or so clones, approximately 80% of them seen only once. The sequencing input was PBMCs. These receptors were collected from a woman aged 25 to 39 in good health and CMV-seropositive. Both conserved end residues are part of each CDR3.

v_gene	j_gene	len	CDR3aa
TRBV6-1	TRBJ2-7	12	CASSALAYEQYF
TRBV9	TRBJ1-5	16	CASSPGGGRGNQPQHF
TRBV27	TRBJ1-3	11	CASTGGQGVYF
TRBV6-4	TRBJ1-2	14	CASSTGTTNYGYTF
TRBV6-5	TRBJ1-2	15	CASSYSGRRNYGYTF
TRBV12-5	TRBJ2-3	14	CASGQTSSTDTQYF
TRBV5-6	TRBJ1-1	15	CASSRQGGSRTEAFF
TRBV27	TRBJ2-1	14	CASGGAISYNEQFF
TRBV2	TRBJ2-7	12	CASISGEIEQYF
TRBV5-5	TRBJ2-7	15	CASSPWGSGVREQYF
TRBV11-2	TRBJ1-5	15	CASSSSGGFNQPQHF
TRBV15	TRBJ1-1	13	CATSRVGSTEAFF
TRBV9	TRBJ1-5	14	CASSVGQGNQPQHF
TRBV19	TRBJ1-5	15	CASSILEGRLQPQHF
TRBV14	TRBJ2-3	13	CASNIALADTQYF
TRBV7-9	TRBJ1-1	11	CASSLTGKAFF
TRBV9	TRBJ2-3	14	CASRRAPAQGTQYF
TRBV7-2	TRBJ1-1	14	CASSLGQANTEAFF
TRBV5-6	TRBJ2-7	14	CASSGWGRVYEQYF
TRBV19	TRBJ2-6	17	CASSIRDTSSGANVLTF
TRBV5-1	TRBJ2-7	15	CASSLTGLGGYEQYF
TRBV28	TRBJ1-2	12	CASSFRGAGYTF
TRBV6-5	TRBJ2-3	12	CASSTRGDTQYF
TRBV6-1	TRBJ1-4	15	CASRQYRAANEKLFF
TRBV25-1	TRBJ2-3	15	CASSDRSISTDTQYF
TRBV7-9	TRBJ1-1	11	CASSLKGVAFF
TRBV7-8	TRBJ1-1	12	CASSRGGFEAFF
TRBV18	TRBJ1-2	15	CASSPRDTPNYGYTF
TRBV13	TRBJ1-5	16	CASSLGSWGVNQPQHF
TRBV6-5	TRBJ1-6	15	CASSSQGHYNSPLHF
TRBV5-1	TRBJ2-7	15	CASSPHDRTPYEQYF
TRBV27	TRBJ2-7	14	CASSYRTSSYEQYF
TRBV5-6	TRBJ1-2	16	CASSLGASRGGDGYTF
TRBV2	TRBJ2-7	15	CASSEDSGRSYEQYF
TRBV28	TRBJ2-7	13	CASTPGAIYEQYF
TRBV5-1	TRBJ1-2	16	CASSLGDRRSNYGYTF
TRBV5-3	TRBJ1-1	15	CARSPTGTGPAEAFF
TRBV4-1	TRBJ2-7	13	CASSLAGAGEQYF
TRBV12-5	TRBJ2-7	13	CASGASGGNEQYF
TRBV12-2	TRBJ2-1	16	CASRFPRRKGPNEQFF